The source of this T cell receptor beta chain is a study of long-term antiretroviral therapy in people with HIV. CDR1 and CDR2 (germline): MGHDK, SYGVNS. Trimming took 11 bases from V and 0 from J; bases not matched to a gene: 10. This CDR3 comprises 15 residues. Run at survey level, the immunoSEQ assay was version v3.0. TCRdb's table, derived via immunoSEQ multiplex PCR, lists solely in-frame clones and lacks some. The sample shows 6,000 to 8,500 clones, about 76% of them seen only once. This receptor was identified in a man younger than 35 with HIV. Here the sequenced sample was unsorted PBMCs, taken 0.1 years before starting antiretroviral therapy. The V call is TRBV25-1, the J call TRBJ2-1, with TRBD1 matching over 7 bases. Here the CDR3 DNA reads TGTGCCCCCCAGACAGGGAAAAGCTCCTACAATGAGCAGTTCTTC. The encoded protein is CAPQTGKSSYNEQFF.